Listed below are T cell receptor beta chains from one sample, sequenced in a study of beta chain features in type 1 diabetes. Profiling relied on immunoSEQ multiplex PCR, and the TCRdb table lists in-frame clones only, not all of them. The sample includes 640,000 or so clones, about an eighth of them seen just once. What was sequenced was naive CD4+ T cells from blood. The receptors stem from a man younger than 35 with type 1 diabetes. Each CDR3 is given without its conserved first and last residue.

V gene	J gene	CDR3 protein
TRBV5-6	TRBJ2-7	ASSLSTTYEQY
TRBV2	TRBJ2-5	ASSSSWGGETQY
TRBV25-1	TRBJ1-6	ASNGGQSPLH
TRBV14	TRBJ2-7	ASSPDGHNTYEQY
TRBV30	TRBJ1-1	AWSYRVTEAF
TRBV6-6	TRBJ1-6	ASTDRRDNSPLH
TRBV6-1	TRBJ2-3	ASSADRQRDTQY
TRBV2	TRBJ2-6	ASNREAGANVLT
TRBV5-4	TRBJ2-1	ASSPWGASSGSGNEQF
TRBV4-2	TRBJ1-2	ASSHEDYGYT
TRBV19	TRBJ2-5	ASSFRTGGPETQY
TRBV9	TRBJ1-2	ASSGDGQGYGYT
TRBV7-9	TRBJ2-5	ASSSGQGGKTQY
TRBV29-1	TRBJ1-1	SVTENTEAF
TRBV5-1	TRBJ2-1	ASSPPTSGYNEQF
TRBV25-1	TRBJ2-7	ASSLGDARYEQY
TRBV2	TRBJ1-2	ASRSYGYT
TRBV7-6	TRBJ2-5	ASSAPGQGRETQY
TRBV14	TRBJ2-5	ASSPTQGFETQY
TRBV28	TRBJ2-3	ASSYSGGKDTQY
TRBV14	TRBJ2-5	ASSARGTVYQETQY
TRBV28	TRBJ2-7	ASRGVAYEQY
TRBV5-1	TRBJ2-1	ASSQTSGRNEQF
TRBV9	TRBJ2-3	ASSVELGGGADTQY
TRBV29-1	TRBJ1-2	SVGTNYGYT
TRBV7-6	TRBJ2-1	ASSPIISGHRSSTSYNEQF
TRBV30	TRBJ2-3	AWSVGRLEY
TRBV25-1	TRBJ2-2	ASSEFRGNTGELF
TRBV6-5	TRBJ2-7	ASTMSGTGVYEQY
TRBV9	TRBJ2-3	ASSVATWTGGADTQY
TRBV6-1	TRBJ2-1	ASRTGGNYNEQF
TRBV18	TRBJ2-4	ASSPVGQGLGKNIQY
TRBV30	TRBJ2-7	AWSVGRAVYEQY
TRBV6-5	TRBJ2-1	ASSSGLAGANKF
TRBV25-1	TRBJ2-1	ASSALSGRHEQF
TRBV28	TRBJ1-2	ASSLGGDYGYT
TRBV19	TRBJ1-5	ASSTTGVGQPQH
TRBV4-3	TRBJ1-1	ASSQDRRTEAF
TRBV30	TRBJ2-3	AWMRDYGTDTQY
TRBV30	TRBJ1-2	AWSVRHTGSPAGYGYT
TRBV30	TRBJ2-4	ACPLRGGNIQY
TRBV29-1	TRBJ2-3	SAGARTDTQY
TRBV5-4	TRBJ2-6	ASKRSGANVLT
TRBV4-3	TRBJ1-1	ASSQAGRVDTEAF
TRBV2	TRBJ2-4	ASSELQGWAIQY
TRBV2	TRBJ2-6	ASRKDLNSGANVLT
TRBV7-2	TRBJ2-7	ASSPGASYEQY
TRBV25-1	TRBJ2-6	ASSEEESGANVLT